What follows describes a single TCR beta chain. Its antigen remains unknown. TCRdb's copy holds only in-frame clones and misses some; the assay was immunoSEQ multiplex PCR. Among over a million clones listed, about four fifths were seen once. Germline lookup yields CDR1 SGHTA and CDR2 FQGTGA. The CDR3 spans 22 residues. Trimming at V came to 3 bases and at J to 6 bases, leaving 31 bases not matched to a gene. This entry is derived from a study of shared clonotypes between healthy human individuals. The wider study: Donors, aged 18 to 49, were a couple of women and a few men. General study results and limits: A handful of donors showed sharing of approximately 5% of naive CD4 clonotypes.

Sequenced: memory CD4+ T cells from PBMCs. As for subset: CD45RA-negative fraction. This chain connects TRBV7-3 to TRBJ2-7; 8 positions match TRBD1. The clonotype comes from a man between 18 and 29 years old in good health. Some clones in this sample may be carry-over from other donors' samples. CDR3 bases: TGTGCCAGCAGCTTGGGCGACAGGGGCTACCACCTACGGATCAATCCCCTTCGCGAGCAGTACTTC. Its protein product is CASSLGDRGYHLRINPLREQYF.